This TCR beta chain was captured by sequencing in a study of blood T cell repertoires in COVID-19. Study at large: From the United States, Italy and Spain came samples of acute and convalescent COVID-19. Sources were T cells, B-cell-depleted T cells, or PBMCs; the material itself was cDNA or gDNA.

The V gene end was trimmed by 11 bases and the J gene end by 7 bases; junction bases not matched to a gene: 10. Per the germline V gene, CDR1 is WNHNN and CDR2 is SYGVQD (reference sequence). The CDR3 is made up of 13 amino acids. Per the authors' pipeline: The assay estimated nucleated cells by amplifying reference gene primers. The assay was immunoSEQ multiplex PCR, and TCRdb's table has in-frame clones only and misses some. V, J and clone size are those of that table, while D and trimming were read from the DNA. This sample has under 140,000 clones, with around 90% found just once. Sequences were obtained from peripheral blood. The chain carries TRBV10-1 and TRBJ2-1; 8 bases line up with TRBD2. The origin of this receptor is a human donor in a cohort sampled during active COVID-19. The CDR3 loop reads CACGGTSRNEQFF. CDR3 DNA sequence: TGCGCCTGCGGGGGGACGAGTCGGAATGAGCAGTTCTTC.